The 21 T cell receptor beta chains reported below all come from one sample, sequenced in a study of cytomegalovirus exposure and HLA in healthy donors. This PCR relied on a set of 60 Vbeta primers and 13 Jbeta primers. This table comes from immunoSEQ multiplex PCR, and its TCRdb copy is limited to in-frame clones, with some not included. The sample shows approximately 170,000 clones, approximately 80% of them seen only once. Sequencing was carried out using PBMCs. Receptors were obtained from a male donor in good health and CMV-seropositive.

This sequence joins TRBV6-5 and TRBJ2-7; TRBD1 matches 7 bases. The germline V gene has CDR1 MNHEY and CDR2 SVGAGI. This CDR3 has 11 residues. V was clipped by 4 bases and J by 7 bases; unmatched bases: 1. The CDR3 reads CASSSTGEQYF. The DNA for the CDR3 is TGTGCCAGCAGTTCGACAGGGGAGCAGTACTTC.

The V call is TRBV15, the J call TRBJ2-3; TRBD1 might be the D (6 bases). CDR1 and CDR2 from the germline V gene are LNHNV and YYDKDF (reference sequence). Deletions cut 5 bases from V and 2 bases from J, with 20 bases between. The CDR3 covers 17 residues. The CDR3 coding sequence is TGTGCCACCAGCTCCCCGGACAGATCCCCCCACACAGATACGCAGTATTTT. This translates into CATSSPDRSPHTDTQYF. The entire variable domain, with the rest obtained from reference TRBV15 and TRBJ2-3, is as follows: DAMVIQNPRYQVTQFGKPVTLSCSQTLNHNVMYWYQQKSSQAPKLLFHYYDKDFNNEADTPDNFQSRRPNTSFCFLDIRSPGLGDTAMYLCATSSPDRSPHTDTQYFGPGTRLTVL.

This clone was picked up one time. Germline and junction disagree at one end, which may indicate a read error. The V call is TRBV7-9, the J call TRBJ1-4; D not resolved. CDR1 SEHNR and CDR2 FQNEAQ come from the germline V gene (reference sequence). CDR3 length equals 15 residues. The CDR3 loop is CSSTLGAATNEKLFF. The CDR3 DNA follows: TGTTCCAGCACCCTAGGAGCTGCAACTAATGAAAAACTGTTTTTT.

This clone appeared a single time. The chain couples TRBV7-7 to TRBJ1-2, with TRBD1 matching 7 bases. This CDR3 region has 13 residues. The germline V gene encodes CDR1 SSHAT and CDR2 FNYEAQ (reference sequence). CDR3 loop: CASRTGQSYGYTF. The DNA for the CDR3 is TGTGCTAGCCGAACGGGACAGAGTTATGGCTACACCTTC.

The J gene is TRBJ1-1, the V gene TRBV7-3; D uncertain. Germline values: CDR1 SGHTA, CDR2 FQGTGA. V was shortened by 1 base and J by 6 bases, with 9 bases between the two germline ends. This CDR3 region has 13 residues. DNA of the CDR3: TGTGCCAGCAGCTTAAGGGCAAGATCTGAAGCTTTCTTT. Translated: CASSLRARSEAFF.

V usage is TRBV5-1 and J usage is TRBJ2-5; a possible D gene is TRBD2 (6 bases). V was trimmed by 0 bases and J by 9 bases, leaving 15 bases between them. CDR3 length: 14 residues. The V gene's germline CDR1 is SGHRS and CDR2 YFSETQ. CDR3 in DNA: TGCGCCAGCAGCTTGGCCGGGCGGGGATCGGCCCAGTACTTC. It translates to CASSLAGRGSAQYF.

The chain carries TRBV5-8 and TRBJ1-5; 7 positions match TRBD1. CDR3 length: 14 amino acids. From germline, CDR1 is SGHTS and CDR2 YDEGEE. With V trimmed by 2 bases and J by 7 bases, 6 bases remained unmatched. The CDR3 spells CASSLAGGRQPQHF. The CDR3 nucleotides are TGTGCCAGCAGCTTAGCAGGGGGAAGGCAGCCCCAGCATTTT. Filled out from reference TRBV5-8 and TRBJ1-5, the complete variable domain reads EAGVTQSPTHLIKTRGQQATLRCSPISGHTSVYWYQQALGLGLQFLLWYDEGEERNRGNFPPRFSGRQFPNYSSELNVNALELEDSALYLCASSLAGGRQPQHFGDGTRLSIL.

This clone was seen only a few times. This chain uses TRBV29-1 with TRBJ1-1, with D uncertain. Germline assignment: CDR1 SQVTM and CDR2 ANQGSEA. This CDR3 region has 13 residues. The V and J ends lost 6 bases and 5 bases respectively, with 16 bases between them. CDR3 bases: TGCAGCGTCCCCGGGATGGGGTGGACTGAAGCTTTCTTT. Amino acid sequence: CSVPGMGWTEAFF.

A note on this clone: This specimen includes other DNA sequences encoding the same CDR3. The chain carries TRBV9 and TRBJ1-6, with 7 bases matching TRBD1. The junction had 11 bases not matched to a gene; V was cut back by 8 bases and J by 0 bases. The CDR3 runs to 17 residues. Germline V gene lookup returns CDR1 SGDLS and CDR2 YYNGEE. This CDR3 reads CASSEKQGSSYNSPLHF. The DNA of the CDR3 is TGTGCCAGTAGTGAAAAACAGGGGAGCTCCTATAATTCACCCCTCCACTTT.

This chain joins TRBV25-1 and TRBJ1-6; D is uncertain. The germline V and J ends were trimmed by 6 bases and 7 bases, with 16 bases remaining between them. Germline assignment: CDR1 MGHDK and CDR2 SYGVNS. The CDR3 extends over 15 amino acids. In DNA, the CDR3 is TGTGCCAGCAGGGGAGCCAGAGAACGAAATTCACCCCTCCACTTT. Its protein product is CASRGARERNSPLHF.

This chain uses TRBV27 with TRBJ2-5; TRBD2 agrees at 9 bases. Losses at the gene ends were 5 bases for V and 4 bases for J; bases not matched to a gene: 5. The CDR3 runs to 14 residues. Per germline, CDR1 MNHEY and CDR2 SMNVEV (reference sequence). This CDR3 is CASSRLRGGETQYF. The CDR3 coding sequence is TGTGCCAGCAGTCGACTGCGGGGGGGAGAGACCCAGTACTTC.

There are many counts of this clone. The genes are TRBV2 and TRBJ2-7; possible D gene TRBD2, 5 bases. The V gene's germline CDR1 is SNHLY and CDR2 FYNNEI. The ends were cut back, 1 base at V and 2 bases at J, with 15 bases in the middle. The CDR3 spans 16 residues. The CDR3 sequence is CASSEVYGEGPYEQYF. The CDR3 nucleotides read TGTGCCAGCAGTGAAGTGTACGGGGAAGGACCCTACGAGCAGTACTTC.

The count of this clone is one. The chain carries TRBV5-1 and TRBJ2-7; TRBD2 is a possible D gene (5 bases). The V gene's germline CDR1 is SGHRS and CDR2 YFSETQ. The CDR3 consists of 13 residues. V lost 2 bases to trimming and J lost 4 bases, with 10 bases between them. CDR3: CASSFGEGYEQYF. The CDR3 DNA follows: TGCGCCAGCAGCTTTGGAGAGGGTTACGAGCAGTACTTC.

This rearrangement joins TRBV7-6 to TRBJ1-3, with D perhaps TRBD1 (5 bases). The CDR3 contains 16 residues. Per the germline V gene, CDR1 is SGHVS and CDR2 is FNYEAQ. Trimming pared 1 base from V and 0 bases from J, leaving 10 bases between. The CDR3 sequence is CASSLGGPSSGNTIYF. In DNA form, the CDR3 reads TGTGCCAGCAGCTTAGGGGGCCCTAGCTCTGGAAACACCATATATTTT.

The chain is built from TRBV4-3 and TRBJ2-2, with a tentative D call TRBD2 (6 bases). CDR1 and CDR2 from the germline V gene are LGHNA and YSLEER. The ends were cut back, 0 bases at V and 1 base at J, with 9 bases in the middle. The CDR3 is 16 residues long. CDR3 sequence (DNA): TGCGCCAGCAGCCAAGATGGGGGAGGGAACACCGGGGAGCTGTTTTTT. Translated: CASSQDGGGNTGELFF.

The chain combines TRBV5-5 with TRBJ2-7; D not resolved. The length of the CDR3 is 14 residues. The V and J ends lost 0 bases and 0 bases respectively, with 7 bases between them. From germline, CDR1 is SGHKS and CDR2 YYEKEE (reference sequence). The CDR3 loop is CASSLEQDSYEQYF. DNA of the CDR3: TGTGCCAGCAGCTTGGAGCAGGACTCCTACGAGCAGTACTTC.

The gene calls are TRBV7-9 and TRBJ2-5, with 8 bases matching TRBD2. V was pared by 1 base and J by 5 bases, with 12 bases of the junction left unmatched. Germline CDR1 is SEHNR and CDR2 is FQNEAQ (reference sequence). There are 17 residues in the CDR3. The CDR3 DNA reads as TGTGCCAGCAGCTTAGGCATCTGGCGGGGGGCAGAGGAGACCCAGTACTTC. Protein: CASSLGIWRGAEETQYF.

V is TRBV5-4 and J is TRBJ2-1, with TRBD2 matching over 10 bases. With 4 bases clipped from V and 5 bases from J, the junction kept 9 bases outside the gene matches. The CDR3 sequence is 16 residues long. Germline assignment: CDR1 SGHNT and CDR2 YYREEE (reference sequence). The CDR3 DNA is TGTGCCAGCAGCCCGACCCTAGCGGGGGTCAACAATGAGCAGTTCTTC. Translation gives CASSPTLAGVNNEQFF.

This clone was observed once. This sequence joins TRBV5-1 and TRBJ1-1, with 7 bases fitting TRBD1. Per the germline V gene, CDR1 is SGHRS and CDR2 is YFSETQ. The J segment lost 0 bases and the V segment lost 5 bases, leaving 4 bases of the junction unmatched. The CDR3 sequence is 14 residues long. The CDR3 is CASRTGIMNTEAFF. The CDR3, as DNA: TGCGCCAGCAGGACAGGGATTATGAACACTGAAGCTTTCTTT.

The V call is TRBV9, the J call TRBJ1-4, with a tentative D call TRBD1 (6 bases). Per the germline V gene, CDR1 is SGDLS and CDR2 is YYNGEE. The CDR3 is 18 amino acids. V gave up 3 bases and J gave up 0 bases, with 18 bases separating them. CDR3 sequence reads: CASSAPGATGSTNEKLFF. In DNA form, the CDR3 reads TGTGCCAGCAGCGCGCCCGGAGCTACAGGGTCAACTAATGAAAAACTGTTTTTT.

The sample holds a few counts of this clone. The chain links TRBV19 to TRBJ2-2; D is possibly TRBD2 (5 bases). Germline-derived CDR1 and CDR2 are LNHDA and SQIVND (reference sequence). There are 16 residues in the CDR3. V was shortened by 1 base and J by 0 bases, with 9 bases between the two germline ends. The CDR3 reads CASSIGYGTNTGELFF. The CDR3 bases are TGTGCCAGTAGTATAGGTTACGGGACGAACACCGGGGAGCTGTTTTTT.